A selection of T cell receptor beta chains follows, all from one sample in a study of cytomegalovirus exposure and HLA in healthy donors. The data were produced by immunoSEQ multiplex PCR, yet TCRdb's version contains in-frame clones alone and is incomplete. Here the sample spans about 200,000 clones, around 87% being singletons. Sequencing was carried out using PBMCs. These receptors all stem from a woman under 30 in good health and CMV-seropositive. Both conserved end residues are part of each CDR3. The order of the fields is J gene, D gene, V gene, clone size, CDR3 protein, CDR3 DNA. D genes are given only for firm matches. The size field is filled for only some rows; it gives once, few, many or a size class.

TRBJ2-2,TRBD2,TRBV7-9,few,CASGLPPQREGRGELFF,TGTGCCAGCGGGTTACCTCCACAGCGGGAGGGCCGCGGGGAGCTGTTTTTT
TRBJ1-1,-,TRBV27,few,CASSLQGRAEAFF,TGTGCCAGCAGTTTGCAGGGTAGAGCTGAAGCTTTCTTT
TRBJ2-7,TRBD1,TRBV9,-,CASSLGQGADEQYF,TGTGCCAGCAGCCTGGGACAGGGGGCCGACGAGCAGTACTTC
TRBJ2-1,-,TRBV27,once,CASSLGGNEQFF,TGTGCCAGCAGTTTGGGGGGAAATGAGCAGTTCTTC
TRBJ1-1,TRBD1,TRBV6-5,-,CASSSYRGGAEAFF,TGTGCCAGCAGTTCATACAGGGGTGGGGCTGAAGCTTTCTTT
TRBJ2-7,TRBD2,TRBV11-2,-,CASSFSSGSRHEQYF,TGTGCCAGCAGCTTCTCTAGCGGGAGCAGGCACGAGCAGTACTTC
TRBJ1-5,-,TRBV5-6,-,CASSLGQTAAAIQPQHF,TGTGCCAGCAGCTTGGGGCAAACGGCAGCGGCGATTCAGCCCCAGCATTTT
TRBJ2-5,TRBD1,TRBV27,-,CASSFATGYQETQYF,TGTGCCAGCAGTTTCGCGACAGGGTACCAAGAGACCCAGTACTTC
TRBJ1-5,TRBD1,TRBV27,-,CASSSYRDRGQPQHF,TGTGCCAGCAGTTCCTACCGGGACAGGGGCCAGCCCCAGCATTTT
TRBJ2-1,TRBD2,TRBV4-2,-,CASGAGLARNEQFF,TGTGCCAGCGGGGCCGGACTAGCGCGCAATGAGCAGTTCTTC
TRBJ1-4,-,TRBV6-5,-,CASGSRRNEKLFF,TGTGCCAGCGGCTCGAGGCGTAATGAAAAACTGTTTTTT
TRBJ2-3,-,TRBV5-1,-,CASSVRGSTDTQYF,TGCGCCAGCAGCGTTAGGGGGAGCACAGATACGCAGTATTTT
TRBJ1-2,TRBD1,TRBV5-1,-,CASSLEPTGVLGGYTF,TGCGCCAGCAGCTTGGAACCGACAGGGGTTTTGGGTGGCTACACCTTC
TRBJ1-1,TRBD1,TRBV18,-,CASSRSMQGDTEAFF,TGTGCCAGCTCACGATCTATGCAGGGGGACACTGAAGCTTTCTTT
TRBJ2-2,TRBD1,TRBV25-1,-,CASSGDRANTGELFF,TGTGCCAGCAGTGGGGACAGGGCGAACACCGGGGAGCTGTTTTTT
TRBJ2-2,TRBD1,TRBV25-1,-,CASSLGGANTGELFF,TGTGCCAGCAGTTTAGGGGGCGCGAACACCGGGGAGCTGTTTTTT
TRBJ1-1,-,TRBV10-3,-,CAISEGGLNTEAFF,TGTGCCATCAGTGAAGGCGGGCTGAACACTGAAGCTTTCTTT
TRBJ1-1,-,TRBV5-6,-,CASSKTFTEAFF,TGTGCCAGCAGCAAGACTTTCACTGAAGCTTTCTTT
TRBJ1-5,-,TRBV28,-,CASSLLAGDRVQPQHF,TGTGCCAGCAGTTTATTAGCCGGGGATAGGGTTCAGCCCCAGCATTTT
TRBJ2-1,TRBD2,TRBV6-5,-,CASSSGLAGNYNEQFF,TGTGCCAGCAGTTCCGGACTAGCGGGGAACTACAATGAGCAGTTCTTC
TRBJ1-4,-,TRBV9,-,CASSARQADHEKLFF,TGTGCCAGCAGCGCCAGACAGGCAGATCATGAAAAACTGTTTTTT
TRBJ2-7,-,TRBV6-5,-,CASSYSRLREQYF,TGTGCCAGCAGTTACTCGAGACTTCGCGAGCAGTACTTC
TRBJ2-1,TRBD2,TRBV18,-,CASSPGGGIYNEQFF,TGTGCCAGCTCACCAGGCGGGGGAATATACAATGAGCAGTTCTTC
TRBJ2-7,TRBD2,TRBV19,-,CASSIFGTSGYEQYF,TGTGCCAGTAGTATATTCGGGACTAGCGGATACGAGCAGTACTTC
TRBJ2-1,-,TRBV7-9,-,CASSYRDSREQFF,TGTGCCAGCAGTTACCGGGACTCGCGTGAGCAGTTCTTC
TRBJ2-3,TRBD2,TRBV6-5,once,CASSYRRGSSDTQYF,TGTGCCAGCAGTTATCGACGCGGGAGCTCAGATACGCAGTATTTT
TRBJ2-5,-,TRBV2,once,CASIIRPGETQYF,TGTGCCAGCATTATACGTCCGGGGGAGACCCAGTACTTC
TRBJ2-1,TRBD2,TRBV15,-,CATSRGLAGGDEQFF,TGTGCCACCAGCAGGGGACTAGCGGGAGGTGATGAGCAGTTCTTC
TRBJ2-7,TRBD2,TRBV28,-,CASSGPGLAGGLSYEQYF,TGTGCCAGCAGTGGGCCGGGACTAGCGGGAGGGCTCTCCTACGAGCAGTACTTC
TRBJ2-5,-,TRBV5-4,-,CASSSSRGTETQYF,TGTGCCAGCAGCTCCTCCCGCGGGACGGAGACCCAGTACTTC
TRBJ1-1,-,TRBV9,-,CASSPTGHDEEAFF,TGTGCCAGCAGCCCCACGGGTCACGACGAGGAAGCTTTCTTT
TRBJ1-1,-,TRBV21-1,-,CASTSDRNNTEAFF,TGTGCCAGCACCTCGGACAGAAATAACACTGAAGCTTTCTTT
TRBJ1-1,TRBD1,TRBV29-1,once,CSSAMGQGNTEAFF,TGCAGCTCGGCAATGGGACAGGGGAACACTGAAGCTTTCTTT
TRBJ1-5,TRBD1,TRBV19,-,CASSIEGDSLEFGQPQHF,TGTGCCAGTAGTATTGAGGGGGACAGCTTAGAGTTTGGTCAGCCCCAGCATTTT
TRBJ2-3,-,TRBV28,-,CASSTAGINTQYF,TGTGCCAGCAGCACCGCCGGGATAAATACGCAGTATTTT
TRBJ2-7,-,TRBV6-6,-,CASSTPGEAIDEQYF,TGTGCCAGCAGTACCCCGGGAGAAGCGATCGACGAGCAGTACTTC
TRBJ2-1,TRBD2,TRBV30,-,CAWSSGIQFF,TGTGCCTGGTCCAGCGGGATCCAGTTCTTC
TRBJ2-7,-,TRBV4-1,-,CASSQDRTDTYEQYF,TGCGCCAGCAGCCAAGATCGGACAGATACCTACGAGCAGTACTTC